This passage covers 22 T cell receptor beta chains from one sample sequenced in a study of T-cell reconstitution after alpha-beta-depleted transplantation in children. Unique molecular identifiers were incorporated when the TCRbeta library was constructed. TCRdb fed the PCR reads into MiXCR, producing one record per CDR3 protein. The sample has about 980,000 distinct CDR3 sequences; roughly 29% are singletons. Material: PBMCs, mostly from graft donor cells, obtained 360 days after TCRalphabeta/CD19-depleted stem cell transplant. The receptors originated from a boy in the first two years of life who had a stem cell transplant for SCID, so the T cells may come from the graft donor.

This clonotype came up a few times. V is TRBV24-1 and J is TRBJ2-4; D may be TRBD1 or TRBD2 (7 bases each). The CDR3 extends over 14 amino acids. The germline V gene has CDR1 KGHDR and CDR2 SFDVKD. Trimming left V 3 bases short and J 14 bases short, with 19 bases between. CDR3 amino acids: CATSDQNSTGREYF. CDR3 bases: TGTGCCACCAGTGATCAAAACTCGACAGGGAGGGAGTACTTC.

This clonotype showed up just a few times. The genes are TRBV15 and TRBJ2-2, with D maybe TRBD2 (5 bases). Germline loops: CDR1 LNHNV, CDR2 YYDKDF (reference sequence). Trimming took 1 base from V and 6 from J, leaving 6 bases between them. The CDR3 has 13 residues. The CDR3 nucleotides read TGTGCCACCAGCAGAGTCGGGGCCGGGGAGCTGTTTTTT. Its translation is CATSRVGAGELFF.

The CDR3 is CASSEGGDQPQHF. CDR3 DNA: TGTGCCAGCAGCGAGGGCGGGGATCAGCCCCAGCATTTT. The rearrangement links TRBV2 to TRBJ1-5; no clear D. The CDR3 length is 13 residues. The V gene lost 6 bases and the J gene lost 5 bases, with 11 bases spanning the gap. CDR1 is SNHLY, CDR2 FYNNEI, per germline.

This clonotype was observed a few times. The chain links TRBV24-1 to TRBJ1-2, with 8 nucleotides matching TRBD1. There are 12 residues in the CDR3. Unmatched junction bases numbered 5, after V lost 7 bases and J lost 8 bases. In germline, CDR1 is KGHDR, CDR2 SFDVKD. The CDR3 here is CATRADRGGYTF. The CDR3 nucleotides are TGTGCCACCAGAGCCGACAGGGGAGGCTACACCTTC.

This clonotype was observed a handful of times. J is TRBJ2-7 and V is TRBV12-3 or TRBV12-4; D may be TRBD1 (6 bases). CDR3 length: 14 residues. V dropped 8 bases and J dropped 2 bases, with 16 bases sitting between them. The DNA for the CDR3 is TGTGCCAGCGGACCCCCAGGGGATCCCTACGAGCAGTACTTC. Translated, it gives CASGPPGDPYEQYF.

This sequence joins TRBV12-3 or TRBV12-4 and TRBJ2-7; possible D gene TRBD2, 6 bases. The CDR3 totals 14 residues. V lost 3 bases, J lost 2 bases, and 11 bases lay in between. CDR3: CASSFPGAPYEQYF. Written as DNA, the CDR3 is TGTGCCAGCAGTTTCCCGGGAGCACCCTACGAGCAGTACTTC.

This clonotype was counted only a few times. The chain joins TRBV12-3 or TRBV12-4 to TRBJ1-1, with D possibly being TRBD1 (6 bases). The CDR3 is made up of 18 amino acids. Trimming cost V 6 bases and J 1 base, with 24 bases left between them. CDR3 sequence reads: CASRPGQRKGDGNTEAFF. In nucleotides, the CDR3 is TGTGCCAGCAGACCTGGACAGCGAAAAGGAGATGGGAACACTGAAGCTTTCTTT.

J is TRBJ1-3 and V is TRBV9, with TRBD1 matching over 7 bases. Germline CDR1 is SGDLS and CDR2 is YYNGEE. V lost 7 bases and J lost 2; bases outside the gene matches: 9. The CDR3 runs 15 residues. The CDR3 is CASGRGGFAGNTIYF. CDR3 in DNA: TGTGCCAGCGGCAGGGGGGGTTTCGCTGGAAACACCATATATTTT.

This clonotype was counted ten times or more. CDR3 DNA sequence: TGTGCCATCAGTGGATGGACGGACGAGGAAGCTTTCTTT. It codes for CAISGWTDEEAFF. This sequence joins TRBV10-3 and TRBJ1-1; D unclear. Trimming took 4 bases from V and 8 from J, leaving 14 bases between them. Germline CDR1 ENHRY, CDR2 SYGVKD. This CDR3 is 13 amino acids long.

CDR3 sequence: CASSRTVSYEQYF. The CDR3 bases are TGTGCCAGCAGTCGGACGGTCTCCTACGAGCAGTACTTC. The chain joins TRBV6-2 or TRBV6-3 to TRBJ2-7; no definite D call. Deletions cut 5 bases from V and 0 bases from J, with 8 bases between. Per germline, CDR1 MNHEY and CDR2 SVGEGT. CDR3 length: 13 residues.

The rearrangement joins TRBV4-3 to TRBJ2-1, with D perhaps TRBD1 (6 bases). The CDR3 covers 17 residues. Germline V gene lookup returns CDR1 LGHNA and CDR2 YSLEER. The V end lost 0 bases, the J end lost 11 bases, and 23 bases lay between the germline ends. DNA for the CDR3: TGCGCCAGCAGCCAAGATCTGAGGCAGGGGTCTTTGGGAAAGCAGTTCTTC. Protein sequence: CASSQDLRQGSLGKQFF.

V gene TRBV21-1 combines with J gene TRBJ2-7; TRBD1, as called in the table, went unchecked against the DNA. TRBV21-1 is recorded as a pseudogene. This CDR3 is built from 15 residues. The DNA for the CDR3 is TGTGCCAGCAGGAACAAGGACAGGGGGATATACGAGCAGTACTTC. Amino acid sequence: CASRNKDRGIYEQYF.

J is TRBJ2-3 and V is TRBV4-2, with 15 bases matching TRBD2. Losses at the gene ends were 5 bases for V and 2 bases for J; bases not matched to a gene: 5. Germline CDR1 LGHNA, CDR2 YNFKEQ. CDR3 length: 17 residues. CDR3 sequence reads: CASSYGTSGGNTDTQYF. As DNA, the CDR3 is TGTGCCAGCAGCTACGGGACTAGCGGGGGGAACACAGATACGCAGTATTTT.

The chain has TRBV6-5 and TRBJ2-3, with 7 positions matching TRBD1. The CDR3 contains 14 residues. Germline CDR1 MNHEY, CDR2 SVGAGI. V lost 2 bases and J lost 4; bases outside the gene matches: 3. DNA for the CDR3: TGTGCCAGCAGTTACCGGGACAGTGCAGATACGCAGTATTTT. It encodes CASSYRDSADTQYF.

V gene TRBV28 combines with J gene TRBJ2-1, with 7 nucleotides matching TRBD1. The CDR3 covers 14 residues. From germline, CDR1 is MDHEN and CDR2 SYDVKM. The CDR3 nucleotides are TGTGCGATGGCTCCGGCAGGGACAGACAATGAGCAGTTCTTC. The encoded protein is CAMAPAGTDNEQFF.

This clonotype was detected a few times. The chain employs TRBV9 and TRBJ2-5; 8 bases align to TRBD1. V dropped 3 bases and J dropped 4; count of bases not matched to a gene: 2. This CDR3 comprises 13 residues. Germline CDR1 and CDR2: SGDLS and YYNGEE. The DNA for the CDR3 is TGTGCCAGCAGCGGAACAGGGGGAGAGACCCAGTACTTC. It translates to CASSGTGGETQYF.

This clonotype has just a few counts. The CDR3 nucleotides are TGCAGTGCTAGGGAGGACCCCAATCAGCCCCAGCATTTT. Translation gives CSAREDPNQPQHF. This chain connects TRBV20-1 to TRBJ1-5; unclear D gene. The V gene lost 3 bases and the J gene lost 3 bases, with 9 bases spanning the gap. Germline CDR1 and CDR2: DFQATT and SNEGSKA (reference sequence). The CDR3 is 13 residues long.

The chain uses TRBV5-5 and TRBJ2-3; D not resolved. Germline-derived CDR1 and CDR2 are SGHKS and YYEKEE (reference sequence). This CDR3 is built from 15 residues. Trimming stripped 1 base from V and 3 bases from J, with 12 bases between. The CDR3: CASSLLIGRTDTQYF. The CDR3 DNA reads as TGTGCCAGCAGCTTGCTTATCGGGCGGACAGATACGCAGTATTTT.

This clonotype has just a few counts. V gene TRBV25-1 combines with J gene TRBJ2-5; D unclear. Trimming shortened V by 6 bases and J by 4 bases, and 18 bases separated the two germline ends. This CDR3 is 15 amino acids long. The germline V gene encodes CDR1 MGHDK and CDR2 SYGVNS. CDR3 in amino acids: CASSEHRAVRETQYF. The CDR3 DNA is TGTGCCAGCAGCGAACATCGGGCAGTACGAGAGACCCAGTACTTC.

V usage is TRBV29-1 and J usage is TRBJ2-1, with TRBD2 matching 13 bases. With 6 bases clipped from V and 5 bases from J, the junction kept 4 bases outside the gene matches. The germline CDR1 and CDR2 sequences are SQVTM and ANQGSEA. This CDR3 is 14 amino acids long. This chain's CDR3 is CSVEGLAGHNEQFF. In nucleotides, the CDR3 is TGCAGCGTGGAGGGACTAGCGGGGCACAATGAGCAGTTCTTC.

The rearrangement uses TRBV2 and TRBJ2-7; TRBD1 agrees at 10 bases. The CDR3 is 15 amino acids. From germline, CDR1 is SNHLY and CDR2 FYNNEI. After removal of 6 bases from V and 3 bases from J, the junction contained 8 bases not matched to a gene. The CDR3 protein is CASRPGTGDYYEQYF. CDR3 sequence (DNA): TGTGCCAGCAGGCCTGGGACAGGGGACTACTACGAGCAGTACTTC.

The J gene is TRBJ2-5, the V gene TRBV3-1, with 8 bases aligning to TRBD2. This CDR3 is built from 13 residues. Germline V gene lookup returns CDR1 LGHDT and CDR2 YNNKEL (reference sequence). V lost 4 bases to trimming and J lost 7 bases; unmatched junction nucleotides: 5. DNA of the CDR3: TGTGCCAGCAGCCCTAGCGGGTCTAGGACCCAGTACTTC. Translation: CASSPSGSRTQYF.